This T cell receptor beta chain was identified during a study of CD8+CD57+ T cells in acquired aplastic anemia (dated by TCRdb to the late 2010s). For the study in its entirety: Extracted DNA from sorted CD4+ and CD8+ cells averaged around 2.9 ug, ranging from about 0.19 to 30 ug. CD8+CD57+ expansion was defined as frequency above the mean frequency observed in healthy subjects. The paper's findings and limits, for the study overall: No significant difference in CD8+ Simpson's diversity was found between patients and healthy controls (P=0.060). Roughly 30 CD8+ CDR3 sequences were found to be shared between patients and controls, but these sequences appeared to be highly expressed in patients and within the immunodominant clones of the patients.

This clonotype came up many times. It has no known antigen specificity. No clone much larger than this one lies a single base away; base qualities are absent. CDR1 and CDR2 (SGHRS, YFSETQ) derive from the germline V gene. Relative to germline, V is 4 bases shorter and J is 8 bases shorter, with 18 bases between their ends. Its CDR3 holds 14 amino acids, cysteine through phenylalanine. Only CDR3 DNA remains: 42 bases, in frame from the first base. Genomic DNA served as template for TCR beta VDJ combination and CDR3 sequence profiling. An Illumina HiSeq 2000 was used for TCR repertoire sequencing. The source study handled its data this way. Repertoire assessment relied on Simpson's diversity index, CDR3 size and DJ length profiles, and TRBV/TRBJ rearrangement plots. Whichever DNA sequence was most abundant in the deep sequencing data was defined as the immunodominant clone. CDR3 amino acid sequences were screened for sharing across subjects and compared with published repertoires and the VDJdb database. TCRdb reprocessing: public reads trimmed at Q25 with fastp, clones called with MiXCR, in-frame beta chains kept. Identical CDR3 proteins give one entry, which carries the most common genes and DNA. TCRdb, not the original authors, processed these V and J calls. The sample contains about 200,000 distinct CDR3 sequences, around 50% of them found a single time. 20% of the sample is in the top ten clones.

Patients chosen for sequencing had shown expansion of CD8+CD57+ cells by flow cytometry. Every patient had a diagnosis of severe acquired aplastic anemia based on International Study of Aplastic Anemia and Agranulocytosis and Camitta criteria. No patient had received any therapy when blood was sampled. The study deep-sequenced TCR repertoires of sorted CD4+ and CD8+ blood T cells from severe aplastic anemia patients and healthy subjects. Patients were enrolled under clinicaltrials.gov protocols 00001620, 01623167, 00001397, 00071045, 00081523 and 00961064 in the USA. Ficoll-Paque density gradient centrifugation was used to isolate peripheral blood mononuclear cells. Before DNA extraction, CD4+ and CD8+ T cells were sorted with FACS or magnetic beads.

The TCR originated in a human donor with aplastic anemia. The chain is assembled from TRBV5-1 and TRBJ1-2; TRBD1 is perhaps the D gene, given 6 matching bases. What was sequenced was sorted CD4+, CD8+, or CD8+CD57+ T cells (not recorded which) from PBMCs. The CDR3 sequence is CASSPRLQGQGYTF. The DNA sequence follows: TGCGCCAGCAGCCCAAGATTACAGGGTCAGGGCTACACCTTC.